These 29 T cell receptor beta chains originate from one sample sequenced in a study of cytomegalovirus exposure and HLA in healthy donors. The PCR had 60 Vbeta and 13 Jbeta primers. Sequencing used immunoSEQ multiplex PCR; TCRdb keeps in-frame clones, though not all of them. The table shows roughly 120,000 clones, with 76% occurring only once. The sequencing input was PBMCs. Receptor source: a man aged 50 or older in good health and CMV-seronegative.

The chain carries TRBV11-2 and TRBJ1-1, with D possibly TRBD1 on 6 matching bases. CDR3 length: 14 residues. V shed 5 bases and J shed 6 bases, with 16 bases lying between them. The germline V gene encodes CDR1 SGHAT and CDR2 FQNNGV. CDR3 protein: CASSRPFGGPEAFF. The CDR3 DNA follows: TGTGCCAGCAGCCGACCCTTTGGGGGCCCTGAAGCTTTCTTT. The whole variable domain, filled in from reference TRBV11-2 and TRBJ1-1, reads EAGVAQSPRYKIIEKRQSVAFWCNPISGHATLYWYQQILGQGPKLLIQFQNNGVVDDSQLPKDRFSAERLKGVDSTLKIQPAKLEDSAVYLCASSRPFGGPEAFFGQGTRLTVV.

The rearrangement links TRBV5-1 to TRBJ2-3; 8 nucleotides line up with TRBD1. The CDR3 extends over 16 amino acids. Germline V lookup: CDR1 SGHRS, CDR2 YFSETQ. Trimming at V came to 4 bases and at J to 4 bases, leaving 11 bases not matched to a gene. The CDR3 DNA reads TGCGCCAGCAGCCTCCCCGGGACAGGATTAGCAGATACGCAGTATTTT. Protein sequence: CASSLPGTGLADTQYF.

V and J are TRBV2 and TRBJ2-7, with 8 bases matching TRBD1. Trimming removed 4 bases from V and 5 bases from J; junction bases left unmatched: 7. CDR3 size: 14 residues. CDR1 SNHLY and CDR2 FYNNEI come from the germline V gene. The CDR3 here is CASSGDVDRDEQYF. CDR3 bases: TGTGCCAGCAGTGGGGATGTGGACAGGGACGAGCAGTACTTC. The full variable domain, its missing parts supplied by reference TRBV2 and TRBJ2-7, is EPEVTQTPSHQVTQMGQEVILRCVPISNHLYFYWYRQILGQKVEFLVSFYNNEISEKSEIFDDQFSVERPDGSNFTLKIRSTKLEDSAMYFCASSGDVDRDEQYFGPGTRLTVT.

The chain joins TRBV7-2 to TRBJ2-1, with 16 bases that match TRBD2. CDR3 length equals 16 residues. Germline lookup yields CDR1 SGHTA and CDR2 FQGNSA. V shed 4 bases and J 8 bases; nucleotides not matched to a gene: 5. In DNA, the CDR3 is TGTGCCAGCAGCTGGGGGACTAGCGGGGGGGCCTATGAGCAGTTCTTC. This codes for CASSWGTSGGAYEQFF. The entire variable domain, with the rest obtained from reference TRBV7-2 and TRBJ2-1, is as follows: GAGVSQSPSNKVTEKGKDVELRCDPISGHTALYWYRQSLGQGLEFLIYFQGNSAPDKSGLPSDRFSAERTGGSVSTLTIQRTQQEDSAVYLCASSWGTSGGAYEQFFGPGTRLTVL.

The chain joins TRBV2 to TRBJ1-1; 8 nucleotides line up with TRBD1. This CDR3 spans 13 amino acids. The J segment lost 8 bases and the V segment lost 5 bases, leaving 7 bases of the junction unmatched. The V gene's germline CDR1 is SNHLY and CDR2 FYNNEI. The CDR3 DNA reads TGTGCCAGCAGTCCACAGGGGGTGGAGGAAGCTTTCTTT. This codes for CASSPQGVEEAFF. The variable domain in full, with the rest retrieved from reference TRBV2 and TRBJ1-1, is EPEVTQTPSHQVTQMGQEVILRCVPISNHLYFYWYRQILGQKVEFLVSFYNNEISEKSEIFDDQFSVERPDGSNFTLKIRSTKLEDSAMYFCASSPQGVEEAFFGQGTRLTVV.

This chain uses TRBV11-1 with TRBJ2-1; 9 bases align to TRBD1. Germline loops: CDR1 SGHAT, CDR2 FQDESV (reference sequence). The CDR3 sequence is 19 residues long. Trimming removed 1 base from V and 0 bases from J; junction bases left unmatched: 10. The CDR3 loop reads CASSLGRQGVTFSYNEQFF. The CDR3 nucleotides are TGTGCCAGCAGCTTAGGGAGACAGGGGGTAACCTTCTCCTACAATGAGCAGTTCTTC.

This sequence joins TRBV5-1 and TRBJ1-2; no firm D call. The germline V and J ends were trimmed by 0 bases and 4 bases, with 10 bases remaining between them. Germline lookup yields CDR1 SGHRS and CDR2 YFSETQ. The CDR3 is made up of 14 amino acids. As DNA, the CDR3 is TGCGCCAGCAGCTTGGAAGGGAGTCTCTATGGCTACACCTTC. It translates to CASSLEGSLYGYTF. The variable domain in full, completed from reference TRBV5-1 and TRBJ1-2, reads KAGVTQTPRYLIKTRGQQVTLSCSPISGHRSVSWYQQTPGQGLQFLFEYFSETQRNKGNFPGRFSGRQFSNSRSEMNVSTLELGDSALYLCASSLEGSLYGYTFGSGTRLTVV.

In DNA, the CDR3 is TGCGCCAGCAGTCATGGCAGGTCGCCCGAGAGGGATGGGCAGTACGTC. It encodes CASSHGRSPERDGQYV. V and J are TRBV23-1 and TRBJ2-7; D is possibly TRBD2 (5 bases). TRBV23-1 carries the ORF label, with uncertain function. This CDR3 comprises 16 residues. Deletions cut 3 bases from V and 9 bases from J, with 24 bases between.

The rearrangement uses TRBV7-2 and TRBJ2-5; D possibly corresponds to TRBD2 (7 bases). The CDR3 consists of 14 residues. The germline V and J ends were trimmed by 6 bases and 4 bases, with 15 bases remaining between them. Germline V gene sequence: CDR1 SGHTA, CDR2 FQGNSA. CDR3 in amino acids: CASRAGTLGETQYF. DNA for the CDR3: TGTGCCAGCAGAGCGGGGACATTAGGAGAGACCCAGTACTTC.

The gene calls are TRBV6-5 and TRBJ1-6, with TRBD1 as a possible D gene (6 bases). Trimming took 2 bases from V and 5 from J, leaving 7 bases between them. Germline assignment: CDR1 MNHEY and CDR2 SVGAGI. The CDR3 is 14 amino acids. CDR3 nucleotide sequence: TGTGCCAGCAGTTACCGGACAGATAATTCACCCCTCCACTTT. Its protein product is CASSYRTDNSPLHF.

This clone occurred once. The CDR3 spells CASKAGRGSGNTIYF. The CDR3 bases are TGTGCCAGTAAGGCCGGCAGGGGCTCTGGAAACACCATATATTTT. V gene TRBV19 combines with J gene TRBJ1-3; D perhaps matches TRBD1 (6 bases). The CDR3 sequence is 15 residues long. The germline V gene has CDR1 LNHDA and CDR2 SQIVND (reference sequence). V shed 7 bases and J shed 0 bases, with 13 bases lying between them.

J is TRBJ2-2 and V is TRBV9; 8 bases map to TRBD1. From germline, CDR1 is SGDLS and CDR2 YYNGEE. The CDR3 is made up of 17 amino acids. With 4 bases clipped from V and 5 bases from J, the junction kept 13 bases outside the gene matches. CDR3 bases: TGTGCCAGCAGCCCGAGACCGGGACAGGTGAAGACCGGGGAGCTGTTTTTT. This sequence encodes CASSPRPGQVKTGELFF.

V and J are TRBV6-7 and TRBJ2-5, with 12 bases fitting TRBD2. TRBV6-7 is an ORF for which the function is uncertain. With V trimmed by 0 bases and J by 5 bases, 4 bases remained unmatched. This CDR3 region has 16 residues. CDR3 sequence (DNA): TGTGCCAGCAGTTACTCAGCTAGCGGGGGGGCGGAGACCCAGTACTTC. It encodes CASSYSASGGAETQYF.

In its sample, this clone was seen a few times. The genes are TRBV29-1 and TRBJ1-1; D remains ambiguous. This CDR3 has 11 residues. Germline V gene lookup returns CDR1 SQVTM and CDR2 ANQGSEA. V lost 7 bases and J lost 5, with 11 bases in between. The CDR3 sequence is CSARGSTEAFF. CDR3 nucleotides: TGCAGCGCCCGAGGCAGTACTGAAGCTTTCTTT.

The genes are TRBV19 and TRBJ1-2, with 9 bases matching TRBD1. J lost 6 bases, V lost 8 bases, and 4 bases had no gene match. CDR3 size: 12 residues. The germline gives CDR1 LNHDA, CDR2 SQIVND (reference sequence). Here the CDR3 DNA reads TGTGCCAGTCGGGACAGGGAAAATGGCTACACCTTC. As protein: CASRDRENGYTF.

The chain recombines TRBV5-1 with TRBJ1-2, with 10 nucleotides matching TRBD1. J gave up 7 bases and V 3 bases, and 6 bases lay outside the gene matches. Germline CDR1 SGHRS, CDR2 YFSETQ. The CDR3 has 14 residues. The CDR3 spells CASSSKGQGGGYTF. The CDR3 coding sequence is TGCGCCAGCAGCTCCAAAGGACAGGGGGGTGGCTACACCTTC.

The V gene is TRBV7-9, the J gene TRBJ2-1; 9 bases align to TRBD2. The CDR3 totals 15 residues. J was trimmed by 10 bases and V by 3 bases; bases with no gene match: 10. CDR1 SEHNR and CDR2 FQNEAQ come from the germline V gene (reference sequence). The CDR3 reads CASSFGGGGAQEQFF. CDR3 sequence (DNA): TGTGCCAGCAGCTTTGGGGGCGGGGGGGCTCAAGAGCAGTTCTTC.

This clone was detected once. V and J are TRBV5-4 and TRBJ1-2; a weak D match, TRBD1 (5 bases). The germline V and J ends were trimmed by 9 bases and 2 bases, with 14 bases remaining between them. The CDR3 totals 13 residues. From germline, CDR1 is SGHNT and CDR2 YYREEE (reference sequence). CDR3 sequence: CATGERANYGYTF. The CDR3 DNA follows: TGTGCCACGGGGGAGCGGGCAAACTATGGCTACACCTTC. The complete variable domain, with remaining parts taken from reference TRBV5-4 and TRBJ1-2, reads ETGVTQSPTHLIKTRGQQVTLRCSSQSGHNTVSWYQQALGQGPQFIFQYYREEENGRGNFPPRFSGLQFPNYSSELNVNALELDDSALYLCATGERANYGYTFGSGTRLTVV.

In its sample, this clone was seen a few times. The CDR3 nucleotides are TGTGCCAGCAGCTTAAAGGACGGAGGAAGCTACACCTTC. As protein: CASSLKDGGSYTF. The J gene is TRBJ1-2, the V gene TRBV7-3, with unresolved D. V was shortened by 1 base and J by 9 bases, with 12 bases between the two germline ends. Germline-derived CDR1 and CDR2 are SGHTA and FQGTGA. CDR3 size: 13 residues.

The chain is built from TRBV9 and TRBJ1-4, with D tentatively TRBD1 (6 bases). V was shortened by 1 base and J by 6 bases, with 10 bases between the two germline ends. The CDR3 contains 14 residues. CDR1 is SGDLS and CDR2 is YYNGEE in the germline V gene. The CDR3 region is CASSVSRGDEKLFF. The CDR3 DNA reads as TGTGCCAGCAGCGTAAGCAGGGGAGATGAAAAACTGTTTTTT.

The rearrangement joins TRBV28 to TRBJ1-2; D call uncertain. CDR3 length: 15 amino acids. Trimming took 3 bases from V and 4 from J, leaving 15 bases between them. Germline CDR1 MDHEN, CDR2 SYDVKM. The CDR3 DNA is TGTGCCAGCAGTTTTGCCGGGAGGGCCTCCTATGGCTACACCTTC. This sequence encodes CASSFAGRASYGYTF.

CDR3 amino acids: CATGTPDYGYTF. The CDR3, as DNA: TGTGCCACCGGGACACCAGATTATGGCTACACCTTC. The V and J genes are TRBV28 and TRBJ1-2, with a weak D call TRBD1 (6 bases). V was clipped by 10 bases and J by 5 bases, with 14 bases between them. CDR3 length: 12 amino acids. Germline V gene data show CDR1 as MDHEN and CDR2 as SYDVKM.

DNA of the CDR3: TGCGCCAGCAGCTTGGGGGTCCCGGGACTAGCGGGTACAGATGAGCAGTTCTTC. This sequence encodes CASSLGVPGLAGTDEQFF. The V call is TRBV5-1, the J call TRBJ2-1, with 12 nucleotides matching TRBD2. The CDR3 runs 18 residues. The V gene end was trimmed by 0 bases and the J gene end by 8 bases; junction bases not matched to a gene: 12. In germline, CDR1 is SGHRS, CDR2 YFSETQ.

The CDR3 bases are TGTGCCAGCAGCGTCGGAGGGGTAGGCGAGACCCAGTACTTC. This gives the protein CASSVGGVGETQYF. The V and J genes are TRBV5-4 and TRBJ2-5; possibly TRBD2 for D (6 bases). CDR1 is SGHNT and CDR2 is YYREEE in the germline V gene (reference sequence). This CDR3 has 14 residues. V lost 4 bases, J lost 5 bases, and 15 bases lay in between.

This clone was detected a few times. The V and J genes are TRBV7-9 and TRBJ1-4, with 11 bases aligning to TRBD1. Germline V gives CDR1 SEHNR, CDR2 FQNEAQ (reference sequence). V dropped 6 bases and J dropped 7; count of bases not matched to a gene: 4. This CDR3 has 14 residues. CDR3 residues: CASSGQGAREKLFF. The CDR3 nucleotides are TGTGCCAGCAGTGGACAGGGGGCTCGTGAAAAACTGTTTTTT.

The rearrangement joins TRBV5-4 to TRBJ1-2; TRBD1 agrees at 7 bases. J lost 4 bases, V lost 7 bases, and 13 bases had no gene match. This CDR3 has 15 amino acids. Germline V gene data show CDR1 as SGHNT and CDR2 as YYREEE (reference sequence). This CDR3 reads CASATSGDSRYGYTF. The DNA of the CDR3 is TGTGCCAGCGCTACCTCTGGGGACAGCCGCTATGGCTACACCTTC.

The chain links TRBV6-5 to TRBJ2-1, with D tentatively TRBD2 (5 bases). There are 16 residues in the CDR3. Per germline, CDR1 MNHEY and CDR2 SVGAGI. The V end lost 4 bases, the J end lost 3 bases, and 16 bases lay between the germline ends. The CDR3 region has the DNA TGTGCCAGCAGTTCGGGTGGGGAGACTAACTACAATGAGCAGTTCTTC. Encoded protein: CASSSGGETNYNEQFF.

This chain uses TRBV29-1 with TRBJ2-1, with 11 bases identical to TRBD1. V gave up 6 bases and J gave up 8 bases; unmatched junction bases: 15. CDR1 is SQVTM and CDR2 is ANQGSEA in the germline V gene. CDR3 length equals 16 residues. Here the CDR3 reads CSVEPGQGVLGDEQFF. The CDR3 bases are TGCAGCGTAGAACCGGGACAGGGGGTTCTCGGCGATGAGCAGTTCTTC.

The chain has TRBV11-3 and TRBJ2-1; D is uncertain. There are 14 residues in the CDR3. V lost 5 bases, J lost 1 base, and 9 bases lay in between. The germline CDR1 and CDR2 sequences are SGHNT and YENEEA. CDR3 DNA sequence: TGTGCCAGCAGCCCTAGTCCTTCCTACAATGAGCAGTTCTTC. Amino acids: CASSPSPSYNEQFF.